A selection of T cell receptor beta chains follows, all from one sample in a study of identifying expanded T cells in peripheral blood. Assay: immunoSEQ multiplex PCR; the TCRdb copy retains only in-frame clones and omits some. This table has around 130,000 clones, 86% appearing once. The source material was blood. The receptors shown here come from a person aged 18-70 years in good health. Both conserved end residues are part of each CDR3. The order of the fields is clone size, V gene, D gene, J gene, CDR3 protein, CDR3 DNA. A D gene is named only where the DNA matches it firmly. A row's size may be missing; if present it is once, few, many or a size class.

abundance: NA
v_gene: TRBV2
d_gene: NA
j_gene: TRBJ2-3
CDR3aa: CASRSTGAKDTQYF
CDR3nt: TGTGCCAGCCGGTCTACGGGGGCAAAAGATACGCAGTATTTT

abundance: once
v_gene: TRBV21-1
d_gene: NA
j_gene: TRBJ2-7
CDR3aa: CASSKSPGPTYEQYF
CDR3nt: TGTGCCAGCAGCAAGTCGCCCGGTCCCACCTACGAGCAGTACTTC

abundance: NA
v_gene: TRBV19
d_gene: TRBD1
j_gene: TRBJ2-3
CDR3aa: CASSIRTGSPDTQYF
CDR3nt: TGTGCCAGTAGTATTAGGACAGGGAGTCCAGATACGCAGTATTTT

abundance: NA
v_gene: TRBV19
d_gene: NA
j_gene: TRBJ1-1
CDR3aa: CASSVFLRGGTEAFF
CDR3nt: TGTGCCAGTAGTGTCTTCCTCCGAGGGGGCACTGAAGCTTTCTTT

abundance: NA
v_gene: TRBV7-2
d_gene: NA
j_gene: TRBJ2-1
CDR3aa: CASSLSGTNYNEQFF
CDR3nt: TGTGCCAGCAGCCTATCCGGGACCAACTACAATGAGCAGTTCTTC

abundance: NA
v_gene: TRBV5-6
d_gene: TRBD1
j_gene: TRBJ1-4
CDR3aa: CASSLFELGGAVEKLFF
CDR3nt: TGTGCCAGCAGCTTGTTTGAATTAGGGGGCGCGGTAGAAAAACTGTTTTTT

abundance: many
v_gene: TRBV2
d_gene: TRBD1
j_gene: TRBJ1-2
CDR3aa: CASNKDRGNYGYTF
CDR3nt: TGTGCCAGCAATAAGGACAGGGGGAACTATGGCTACACCTTC

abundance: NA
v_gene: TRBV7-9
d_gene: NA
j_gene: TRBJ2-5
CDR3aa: CASSLDTGLGETQYF
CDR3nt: TGTGCCAGCAGCTTAGACACGGGATTGGGTGAGACCCAGTACTTC

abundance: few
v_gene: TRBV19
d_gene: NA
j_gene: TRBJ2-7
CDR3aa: CASSASVGETYEQYF
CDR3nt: TGTGCCAGTAGTGCCTCGGTGGGGGAAACCTACGAGCAGTACTTC

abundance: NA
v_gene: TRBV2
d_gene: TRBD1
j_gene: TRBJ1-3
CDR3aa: CASRADREVNTIYF
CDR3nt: TGTGCCAGCAGAGCGGACAGGGAGGTAAACACCATATATTTT

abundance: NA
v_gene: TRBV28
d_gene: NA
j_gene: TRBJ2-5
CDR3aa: CASRLVGRRETQYF
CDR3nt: TGTGCCAGCAGATTGGTGGGTAGGAGAGAGACCCAGTACTTC

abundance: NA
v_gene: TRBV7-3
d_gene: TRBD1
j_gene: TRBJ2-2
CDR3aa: CASSLNFPGQRTGELFF
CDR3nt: TGTGCCAGCAGCTTAAACTTCCCGGGACAGAGAACCGGGGAGCTGTTTTTT

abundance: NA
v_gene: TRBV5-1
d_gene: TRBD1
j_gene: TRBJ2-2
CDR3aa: CASSRQGGRNTGELFF
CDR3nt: TGCGCCAGCAGCCGACAGGGGGGACGGAACACCGGGGAGCTGTTTTTT

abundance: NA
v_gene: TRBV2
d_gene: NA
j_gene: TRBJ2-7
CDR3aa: CASSENRGLYEQYF
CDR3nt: TGTGCCAGCAGTGAAAACAGGGGACTCTACGAGCAGTACTTC

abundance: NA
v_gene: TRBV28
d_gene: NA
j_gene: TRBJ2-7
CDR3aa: CASNLGGILYEQYF
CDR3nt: TGTGCCAGCAATTTGGGCGGGATTCTCTACGAGCAGTACTTC

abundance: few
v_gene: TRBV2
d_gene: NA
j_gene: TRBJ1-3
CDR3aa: CASSGSGNTIYF
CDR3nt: TGTGCCAGCAGTGGGAGTGGAAACACCATATATTTT

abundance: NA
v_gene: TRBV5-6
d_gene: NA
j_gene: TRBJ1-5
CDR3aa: CASSTTGTLNQPQHF
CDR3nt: TGTGCCAGCAGCACGACCGGGACACTCAATCAGCCCCAGCATTTT

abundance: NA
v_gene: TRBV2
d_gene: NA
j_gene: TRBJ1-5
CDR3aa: CASEEGPLGNQPQHF
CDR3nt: TGTGCCAGCGAAGAAGGCCCGCTAGGCAATCAGCCCCAGCATTTT

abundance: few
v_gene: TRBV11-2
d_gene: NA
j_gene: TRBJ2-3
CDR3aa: CASSQADTQYF
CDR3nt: TGTGCCAGCAGCCAGGCGGATACGCAGTATTTT

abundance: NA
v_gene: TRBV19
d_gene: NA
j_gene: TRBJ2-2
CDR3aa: CASKVQGGNTGELFF
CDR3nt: TGTGCCAGTAAGGTACAGGGAGGGAACACCGGGGAGCTGTTTTTT

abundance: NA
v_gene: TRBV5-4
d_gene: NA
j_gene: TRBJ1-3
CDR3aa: CASSFPGDHGNTIYF
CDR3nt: TGTGCCAGCAGCTTTCCAGGGGATCATGGAAACACCATATATTTT

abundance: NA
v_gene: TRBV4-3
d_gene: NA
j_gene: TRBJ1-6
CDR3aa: CASSQSGDRDTSNSPLHF
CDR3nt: TGCGCCAGCAGCCAAAGTGGGGACCGCGACACCAGTAATTCACCCCTCCACTTT

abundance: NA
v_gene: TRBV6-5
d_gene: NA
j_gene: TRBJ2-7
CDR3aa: CASSYVGYEQYF
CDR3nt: TGTGCCAGCAGTTACGTGGGCTACGAGCAGTACTTC

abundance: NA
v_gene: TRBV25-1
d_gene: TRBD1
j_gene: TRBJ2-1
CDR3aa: CASSVTDRGVLSLFF
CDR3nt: TGTGCCAGCAGTGTCACGGACAGGGGAGTTTTGTCTCTGTTCTTC

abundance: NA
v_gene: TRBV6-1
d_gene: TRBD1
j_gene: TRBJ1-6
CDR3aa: CAAQGDGNSPLHF
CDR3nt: TGTGCCGCCCAGGGGGACGGTAATTCACCCCTCCACTTT

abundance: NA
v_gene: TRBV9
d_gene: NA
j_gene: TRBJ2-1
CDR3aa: CASSGKRLEQFF
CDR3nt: TGTGCCAGCAGCGGGAAGAGACTAGAGCAGTTCTTC

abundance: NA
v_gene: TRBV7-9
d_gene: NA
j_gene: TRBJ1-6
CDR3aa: CASSVLETPLHF
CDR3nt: TGTGCCAGCAGCGTCCTAGAAACACCCCTCCACTTT

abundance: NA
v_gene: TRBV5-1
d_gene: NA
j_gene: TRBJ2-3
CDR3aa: CASSSPQGVSYTDTQYF
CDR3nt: TGCGCCAGCAGCTCACCCCAGGGAGTATCATACACAGATACGCAGTATTTT

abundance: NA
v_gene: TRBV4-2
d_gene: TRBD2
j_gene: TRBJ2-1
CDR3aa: CASSQESRLADEQFF
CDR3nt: TGTGCCAGCAGCCAAGAGAGCAGGCTAGCGGATGAGCAGTTCTTC

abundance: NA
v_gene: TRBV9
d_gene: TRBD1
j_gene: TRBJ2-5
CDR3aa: CASSVWGSGGETQYF
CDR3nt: TGTGCCAGCAGCGTTTGGGGTTCAGGGGGAGAGACCCAGTACTTC

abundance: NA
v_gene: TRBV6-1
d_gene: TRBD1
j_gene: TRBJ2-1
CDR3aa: CASKVRQGQDNEQFF
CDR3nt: TGTGCCAGCAAGGTCCGACAGGGGCAAGACAATGAGCAGTTCTTC

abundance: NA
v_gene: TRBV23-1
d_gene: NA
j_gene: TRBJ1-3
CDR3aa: CASSQSPRLGANSGNTIYF
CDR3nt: TGCGCCAGCAGTCAGTCCCCTCGTTTGGGGGCGAACTCTGGAAACACCATATATTTT

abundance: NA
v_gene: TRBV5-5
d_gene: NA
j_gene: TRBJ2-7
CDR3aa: CASSLEGGSYEQYF
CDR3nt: TGTGCCAGCAGCTTGGAGGGGGGCTCCTACGAGCAGTACTTC